Below, one T cell receptor (beta chain) is given with its context. The PCR employed 60 Vbeta primers together with 13 Jbeta primers. Repertoires were generated with immunoSEQ multiplex PCR, while TCRdb's copy carries only in-frame clones and drops some. Of approximately 150,000 clones in the sample, 76% were seen once. The source of the sample is a study of cytomegalovirus exposure and HLA in healthy donors. The sample taken for sequencing was PBMCs. This receptor was obtained from a man in his 60s in good health and CMV-seronegative.

This chain's CDR3 is CAWSEGGGGETQYF. The CDR3 nucleotides read TGTGCCTGGAGTGAGGGGGGGGGTGGTGAGACCCAGTACTTC. The V gene is TRBV30, the J gene TRBJ2-5; a possible D gene is TRBD2 (7 bases). V was trimmed by 1 base and J by 5 bases, leaving 14 bases between them. In germline, CDR1 is GTSNPN, CDR2 SVGIG (reference sequence). The CDR3 loop spans 14 amino acids.